Listed below are T cell receptor beta chains from one sample, sequenced in a study of lymphopenia after photon versus proton radiotherapy. The table came from immunoSEQ multiplex PCR; TCRdb's copy has only in-frame clones and leaves some out. This sample yields 150,000 to 200,000 clones, of which about 88% are seen a single time; less than 6% belongs to the top ten. Source: peripheral blood, taken from a patient treated with photon-based radiotherapy. Receptors originate from a man aged 50 to 60 with gastric cancer. CDR3s include the opening cysteine and the closing phenylalanine or tryptophan. A D gene is named only where the DNA matches it firmly. A clone size is listed for some rows: how often the clone was seen (once, few, many), or a class if it is expanded.

V	size	J	D	DNA	CDR3
TRBV9	once	TRBJ2-7	TRBD2	TGTGCCAGCAGCGTAATGGGGACTAGCTCCTCCGAGCAGTACTTC	CASSVMGTSSSEQYF
TRBV19	many	TRBJ1-5	NA	TGTGCCAGTAATCCCGGGGACGGCTATAGCAATCAGCCCCAGCATTTT	CASNPGDGYSNQPQHF
TRBV9	NA	TRBJ2-2	NA	TGTGCCAGCAGCGTTGACTACAACACCGGGGAGCTGTTTTTT	CASSVDYNTGELFF
TRBV19	NA	TRBJ2-1	NA	TGTGCCAGTAGTATGGGGGGACACTCATCCTCCTACAATGAGCAGTTCTTC	CASSMGGHSSSYNEQFF
TRBV5-1	NA	TRBJ2-1	TRBD1	TGCGCCAGCAGCTTCGGACAGGGGGGATCTTACAATGAGCAGTTCTTC	CASSFGQGGSYNEQFF
TRBV5-4	NA	TRBJ1-3	TRBD1	TGTGCCAGCAGCCTGGACAGGGGACGGCCTCTTCGGAACACCATATATTTT	CASSLDRGRPLRNTIYF
TRBV2	NA	TRBJ2-1	TRBD2	TGTGCCAGCAGTCGGGCGGGAGGAGGTGAGCAGTTCTTC	CASSRAGGGEQFF
TRBV6-5	NA	TRBJ2-7	NA	TGTGCCAGCAGTTACGGGGCCTCCTACGAGCAGTACTTC	CASSYGASYEQYF
TRBV9	NA	TRBJ2-3	TRBD2	TGTGCCAGCAGCCCCACTGGGGGACTAGCTCTTGGGGGAGATACGCAGTATTTT	CASSPTGGLALGGDTQYF
TRBV14	NA	TRBJ1-1	NA	TGTGCCAGCAGCCAAGAGGTAATCATGGGGAAGCGTCCGACCACTGAAGCTTTCTTT	CASSQEVIMGKRPTTEAFF
TRBV27	NA	TRBJ2-3	NA	TGTGCCAGCAGTTTCCCGGGTGCTTCGGCAGATACGCAGTATTTT	CASSFPGASADTQYF
TRBV18	NA	TRBJ1-1	NA	TGTGCCAGCTCACCACCGGGTCCCTCCGGACAGACTGAAGCTTTCTTT	CASSPPGPSGQTEAFF
TRBV7-6	NA	TRBJ2-7	NA	TGTGCCAGCAGCTTAGGGTGGGACGGCTACGAGCAGTACTTC	CASSLGWDGYEQYF
TRBV15	NA	TRBJ2-1	NA	TGTGCCACCAGCAGAAGCGTTAGGGGGAATGAGCAGTTCTTC	CATSRSVRGNEQFF
TRBV14	NA	TRBJ1-2	NA	TGTGCCAGCAGCCACCTCGGGGGGGAAGGTGGCTACACCTTC	CASSHLGGEGGYTF
TRBV28	few	TRBJ1-5	NA	TGTGCCAGCAGTTTTAGGTACAGGGCTAGCTATAGCAATCAGCCCCAGCATTTT	CASSFRYRASYSNQPQHF
TRBV28	once	TRBJ2-5	NA	TGTGCCAGCAGTACACAGGGTGCTGGGGAGGAGACCCAGTACTTC	CASSTQGAGEETQYF
TRBV5-1	once	TRBJ2-3	NA	TGCGCCAGCACCCAACAGGGGGCTAGCGGGATAAAAGATACGCAGTATTTT	CASTQQGASGIKDTQYF
TRBV27	NA	TRBJ2-2	NA	TGTGCCAGCAGTTTAGACGGACAGCTACACACCGGGGAGCTGTTTTTT	CASSLDGQLHTGELFF
TRBV6-6	NA	TRBJ1-1	NA	TGTGCCAGCAGTTACGGAGGGCAGCAGAACACTGAAGCTTTCTTT	CASSYGGQQNTEAFF
TRBV10-3	NA	TRBJ1-1	TRBD1	TGTGCCATCAGTGAAGGTCTACCGGGACAGGGATGGACTGAAGCTTTCTTT	CAISEGLPGQGWTEAFF
TRBV11-2	NA	TRBJ2-1	TRBD1	TGTGCCAGCAGTCCCAACAGGGGCCCCTTCACGGTCTTC	CASSPNRGPFTVF
TRBV11-2	NA	TRBJ2-1	TRBD2	TGTGCCAGCAGCTTAGGCCCTCCGGGAGGGGGTTTGGATGAGCAGTTCTTC	CASSLGPPGGGLDEQFF
TRBV27	NA	TRBJ2-2	TRBD1	TGTGCCAGCAGCCCGACAGGGGCGGTGGGCACCGGGGAGCTGTTTTTT	CASSPTGAVGTGELFF
TRBV19	NA	TRBJ2-6	NA	TGTGCCAGTAGTTTAAGACAGGCTGGGGCCAACGTCCTGACTTTC	CASSLRQAGANVLTF
TRBV9	NA	TRBJ2-5	NA	TGTGCCAGCACCCTGGGGGTAGCCCACAGGGAAGAGACCCAGTACTTC	CASTLGVAHREETQYF
TRBV29-1	NA	TRBJ1-1	NA	TGCAGCGTTTTGGAGCGACGGGGTGGAACTGAAGCTTTCTTT	CSVLERRGGTEAFF
TRBV6-6	NA	TRBJ2-3	NA	TGTGCCAGCAGTTCGCGACGCAGCACAGATACGCAGTATTTT	CASSSRRSTDTQYF
TRBV28	NA	TRBJ1-5	TRBD1	TGTGCCAGCAGTCCACAGGGGATTAGCAATCAGCCCCAGCATTTT	CASSPQGISNQPQHF
TRBV7-2	once	TRBJ2-7	TRBD2	TGTGCCAGCAGCTCCGGGACTAGTTCCTACGAGCAGTACTTC	CASSSGTSSYEQYF
TRBV19	NA	TRBJ2-3	TRBD2	TGTGCCAGTAGTATAGATAAAAGCGGGAACACAGATACGCAGTATTTT	CASSIDKSGNTDTQYF
TRBV7-9	NA	TRBJ2-1	TRBD2	TGTGCCAGCAGCCCAGACGGGACTAGGGATAACTACAATGAGCAGTTCTTC	CASSPDGTRDNYNEQFF
TRBV6-5	NA	TRBJ1-1	NA	TGTGCCAGCATTAATACCCGGACGGAGAACACTGAAGCTTTCTTT	CASINTRTENTEAFF
TRBV19	NA	TRBJ1-2	TRBD1	TGTGCCAGTAGTCCGACAGGGGTCGGCTACACCTTC	CASSPTGVGYTF
TRBV6-1	NA	TRBJ2-7	NA	TGTGCCAGCAGTGATAAGATCTACGAGCAGTACTTC	CASSDKIYEQYF